This T cell receptor (beta chain) was identified during a study of OX40 agonist ivuxolimab in advanced cancers. In terms of the full investigation: The costimulatory receptor OX40 (CD134) was targeted by ivuxolimab, a fully human IgG2 agonistic monoclonal antibody. Intravenous ivuxolimab was administered to patients every 2 weeks at six dose levels: 0.01, 0.1, 0.3, 1.5, 3 and 10 mg/kg. Among the approximately 54 dose-escalation patients, around 20 had hepatocellular carcinoma, roughly 15 melanoma, 9 renal cell carcinoma and 9 head and neck cancer. The dose-escalation cohort was over 70% male with a mean age of 60 years, ranging from roughly 20 to 85. Patients were allowed to have had prior anti-PD-1, anti-PD-L1 or anti-CTLA-4 therapy, and about 40% of the dose-escalation patients had been treated with checkpoint inhibitors. Three dose-escalation patients achieved partial responses, one with hepatocellular carcinoma and two with cutaneous melanoma. Peripheral TCRbeta sequencing aimed to test whether ivuxolimab altered TCR sequence diversity and caused clonal T-cell expansion. The paper covers the monotherapy dose-escalation part of the phase I ivuxolimab trial, which included N ≈ 54 patients. What the work shows at the level of the full study, not this receptor alone: After ivuxolimab, more expanded clones were found on average in CD8+ T cells than in CD4+ T cells. In partial responders in the 0.1-3.0 mg/kg groups, normalized peripheral clonal expansion was found to be among the lowest, especially among CD8+ T cells. Which antigens the clonally expanded peripheral T cells were specific for was not determined. Low levels of normalized T-cell clonal expansion were also seen in some nonresponding patients. Clonal expansion of both CD4+ and CD8+ blood T cells was observed from baseline to week 6 at doses 0.1 to 3.0 mg/kg.

Remarks on this clone: This receptor's antigen is unknown. Base qualities are not recorded, but no much larger clone differs from it by a single base.

Measured from the cysteine to the phenylalanine, the CDR3 is 16 residues long. The entry retains the CDR3 DNA only, 48 bases that are in frame from base 1. Via the germline V gene, CDR1 is MDHEN and CDR2 SYDVKM. Trimming takes 4 bases from V and 2 bases from J, and the germline ends sit 14 bases apart. For sequencing of the TCRbeta CDR3 region, genomic DNA was extracted from the sorted cells. TCRbeta CDR3 regions were sequenced using the immunoSEQ Assay. Held by TCRdb, this immuneACCESS table contains in-frame sequences only and omits some clones. Under half of the omission traces to an unresolved V gene where checked; the cause of the rest is unknown. For this sample the table gives tens of thousands of clones, of which roughly 90% were detected only once. The top ten clonotypes cover roughly a sixth of the sample. The trial excluded patients who had a history of autoimmune disease or were on systemic immunosuppression. Peripheral blood for TCR sequencing was collected from all dose cohorts at baseline, on cycle 4 day 1, and on cycle 7 day 1. Samples were obtained from an open-label, multicenter, first-in-human phase I dose-escalation trial of ivuxolimab. Adults with locally advanced or metastatic melanoma, renal cell, hepatocellular, or head and neck squamous cell carcinoma were enrolled in the trial. Before TCR sequencing, CD4+ T cells and CD8+ T cells from peripheral blood were sorted into separate populations.

The sequence is built from TRBV28 and TRBJ1-4; no D segment can be confidently identified. This sample comprised CD4+ or CD8+ T cells sorted from blood, obtained in a trial of the OX40 agonist ivuxolimab. This clonotype originated in an adult with an advanced solid tumor such as melanoma, head and neck, liver or kidney cancer. The CDR3 here reads CASSSPDGATNEKLFF. At the DNA level, the sequence is TGTGCCAGCAGTTCGCCGGACGGAGCTACTAATGAAAAACTGTTTTTT.